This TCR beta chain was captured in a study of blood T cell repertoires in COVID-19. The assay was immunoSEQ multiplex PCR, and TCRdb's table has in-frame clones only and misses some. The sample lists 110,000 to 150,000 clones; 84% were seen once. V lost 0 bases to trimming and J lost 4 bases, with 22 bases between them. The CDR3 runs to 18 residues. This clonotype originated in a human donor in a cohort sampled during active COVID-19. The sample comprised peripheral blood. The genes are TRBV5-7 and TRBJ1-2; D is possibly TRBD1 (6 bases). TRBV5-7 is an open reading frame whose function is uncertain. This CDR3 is CASSLVFLRGRVRYGYTF. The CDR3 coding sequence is TGTGCCAGCAGCTTGGTGTTTCTCAGGGGCCGGGTTCGCTATGGCTACACCTTC.